This record concerns one T cell receptor beta chain sequence. Its antigen remains undetermined. No quality values exist for individual bases; no much larger clone is one base distant. The instrument was an Illumina HiSeq 1500. TCRdb redid the processing of the public reads, applying fastp at Q25 and MiXCR, and retained in-frame beta chains. All rows with the same CDR3 protein become a single entry with the most common DNA and genes. In this sample the table shows about 320,000 distinct CDR3 sequences, 9% to 9.5% of which occur a single time. Around 4% of the sample goes to the ten largest clones. As encoded in the germline V gene, CDR1 is SGHTA while CDR2 is FQGNSA. Trimming costs V 7 bases and J 4 bases, and their ends lie 20 bases apart. The CDR3, cysteine through phenylalanine, is 15 amino acids long. Here the CDR3 DNA is all that survives: 45 bases in frame from base 1. This entry belongs to a study of T cell repertoires in cytomegalovirus infection (dated by TCRdb to between 2017 and 2020). Looking at the study overall: Donor HLA type was relevant to the analysis, as public TCR beta signatures indicated carriage of CMV infection together with the matching HLA type. The investigation overall reported the following: The ex vivo response was dominated by HLA-C-restricted CMV-specific TCR beta clonotypes, and the single most frequent clonotype in two of eight donors was supplied by these HLA-C-restricted clonotypes. In both this cohort and an independent 352-donor cohort, the cumulative frequency of public TCR beta family members distinguished carriers of CMV infection plus the relevant HLA type.

The chain uses TRBV7-2 and TRBJ2-7; D gene: possibly TRBD1, on 8 matching bases. Sequenced material: PBMCs. The source of this sequence is a human donor in good health (CMV status not recorded). Some clones in this sample may be carry-over from other donors' samples. The CDR3 is CASTQGAGVSYEQYF. Read as DNA, the sequence is TGTGCCAGCACCCAGGGGGCGGGGGTCAGTTACGAGCAGTACTTC.